The 26 T cell receptor beta chains reported below all come from one sample, sequenced in a study of T cells in Graves' hyperthyroidism and ophthalmopathy. Amplification of TCR beta CDR3 regions used RNA as the template. The primer set for the first-round RT-PCR of the TCR CDR3 was HTBI. TCRdb fed the multiplex PCR reads into MiXCR, producing one record per CDR3 protein. The repertoire holds 450,000 to 700,000 distinct CDR3 sequences, about 43% seen once, with under 20% in the top ten. The sequenced sample was peripheral blood or thyroid tissue (not recorded which). All receptors come from an adult woman with Graves' disease, either hyperthyroidism or ophthalmopathy (not recorded which).

The chain has TRBV6-5 and TRBJ2-5; 7 bases line up with TRBD1. V lost 3 bases to trimming and J lost 2 bases; unmatched junction nucleotides: 3. CDR1 is MNHEY, CDR2 SVGAGI, per germline. The CDR3 totals 14 residues. Here the CDR3 reads CASSYLGQQETQYF. The DNA for the CDR3 is TGTGCCAGCAGTTATTTGGGACAGCAAGAGACCCAGTACTTC.

Many counts were recorded for this clonotype. The chain uses TRBV6-5 and TRBJ2-7; 10 bases are a match to TRBD2. CDR3 size: 15 residues. Germline V gene sequence: CDR1 MNHEY, CDR2 SVGAGI. V lost 5 bases and J lost 5; bases outside the gene matches: 9. In DNA, the CDR3 is TGTGCCAGCAGTCGAACTAGCGGGAATGTTCACGAGCAGTACTTC. Its protein product is CASSRTSGNVHEQYF.

V and J are TRBV10-3 and TRBJ1-6, with D perhaps matching TRBD1 (5 bases). The CDR3 is made up of 14 amino acids. Trimming removed 4 bases from V and 9 bases from J, with 13 bases in between. Germline CDR1 reads ENHRY; CDR2 reads SYGVKD. The chain's CDR3 is CAISVDKGGSPLHF. The CDR3, as DNA: TGTGCCATCAGTGTGGACAAAGGCGGTTCACCCCTCCACTTT.

The chain joins TRBV15 to TRBJ1-5, with 7 nucleotides matching TRBD1. CDR1 and CDR2 (germline): LNHNV, YYDKDF (reference sequence). V gave up 5 bases and J gave up 4 bases; unmatched junction bases: 5. The CDR3 runs 14 residues. The CDR3 DNA sequence: TGTGCCACCAGCGCACGGGACAGAAATCAGCCCCAGCATTTT. Translating gives CATSARDRNQPQHF. The full variable domain, in which reference TRBV15 and TRBJ1-5 provide the parts outside the CDR3, is DAMVIQNPRYQVTQFGKPVTLSCSQTLNHNVMYWYQQKSSQAPKLLFHYYDKDFNNEADTPDNFQSRRPNTSFCFLDIRSPGLGDTAMYLCATSARDRNQPQHFGDGTRLSIL.

The rearrangement uses TRBV10-3 and TRBJ2-7; D is perhaps TRBD2 (6 bases). CDR1 is ENHRY, CDR2 SYGVKD, per germline. Trimming stripped 3 bases from V and 2 bases from J, with 20 bases between. This CDR3 is built from 17 residues. As DNA, the CDR3 is TGTGCCATCAGTGATCCCGAGGGGACTCGACCCACCTACGAGCAGTACTTC. Residues: CAISDPEGTRPTYEQYF.

This clonotype occurred a few times. The chain uses TRBV24-1 and TRBJ1-5; D is uncertain. Germline-derived CDR1 and CDR2 are KGHDR and SFDVKD. The CDR3 has 14 amino acids. The ends were cut back, 3 bases at V and 5 bases at J, with 10 bases in the middle. In DNA form, the CDR3 reads TGTGCCACCAGTGATACGGCCGCGGATCAGCCCCAGCATTTT. As protein: CATSDTAADQPQHF.

The sample holds a few counts of this clonotype. The chain couples TRBV18 to TRBJ2-7; 8 bases fit TRBD1. J gave up 5 bases and V 3 bases, and 12 bases lay outside the gene matches. Germline V gives CDR1 KGHSH, CDR2 LQKENI. The CDR3 is 16 residues long. The CDR3 loop reads CASSPHTQIQGDEQYF. The CDR3 nucleotides read TGTGCCAGCTCACCGCATACGCAAATACAGGGGGACGAGCAGTACTTC.

The table lists this clonotype with many counts. The chain couples TRBV20-1 to TRBJ2-7; D is unclear. The CDR3 extends over 16 amino acids. Per germline, CDR1 DFQATT and CDR2 SNEGSKA (reference sequence). Trimming removed 1 base from V and 3 bases from J, with 19 bases in between. This CDR3 is CSARARFYQEIYEQYF. Here the CDR3 DNA reads TGCAGTGCTAGAGCCCGATTTTACCAGGAAATCTACGAGCAGTACTTC.

This clonotype showed up many times. The chain employs TRBV20-1 and TRBJ2-5; D may be TRBD1 (6 bases). The CDR3 loop spans 14 amino acids. V was pared by 5 bases and J by 2 bases, with 15 bases between. CDR1 and CDR2 (germline): DFQATT, SNEGSKA (reference sequence). The CDR3 bases are TGCAGTGCTGGAAACAGGGAGACGCAAGAGACCCAGTACTTC. Its protein product is CSAGNRETQETQYF.

This chain uses TRBV10-3 with TRBJ1-1, with D possibly matching TRBD1 (6 bases). The CDR3 sequence is 13 residues long. Trimming shortened V by 8 bases and J by 4 bases, and 14 bases separated the two germline ends. Germline-derived CDR1 and CDR2 are ENHRY and SYGVKD. CDR3 nucleotide sequence: TGTGCCATCCCGAGACAGGATGTCACTGAAGCTTTCTTT. Translation gives CAIPRQDVTEAFF.

This clonotype was found many times. The rearrangement links TRBV5-1 to TRBJ2-7; 8 nucleotides agree with TRBD1. The ends lost 2 bases at V and 2 bases at J; junction bases unmatched: 6. The germline V gene encodes CDR1 SGHRS and CDR2 YFSETQ. CDR3 size: 15 residues. CDR3 amino acids: CASSFTTGAPYEQYF. The CDR3 coding sequence is TGCGCCAGCAGCTTCACGACAGGGGCCCCCTACGAGCAGTACTTC. The variable domain in full, with the rest retrieved from reference TRBV5-1 and TRBJ2-7, is KAGVTQTPRYLIKTRGQQVTLSCSPISGHRSVSWYQQTPGQGLQFLFEYFSETQRNKGNFPGRFSGRQFSNSRSEMNVSTLELGDSALYLCASSFTTGAPYEQYFGPGTRLTVT.

This clonotype was observed at least ten times. The chain recombines TRBV3-1 with TRBJ2-7; 11 nucleotides line up with TRBD2. Trimming removed 6 bases from V and 3 bases from J; junction bases left unmatched: 4. Germline V lookup: CDR1 LGHDT, CDR2 YNNKEL (reference sequence). The CDR3 is 14 amino acids. CDR3 in amino acids: CASRPTSGIYEQYF. The CDR3 DNA follows: TGTGCCAGCAGACCGACTAGCGGGATCTACGAGCAGTACTTC.

The CDR3 DNA follows: TGCAGTGCTAGGGTGGACAGGGTCTTGCCCCAGCATTTT. It translates to CSARVDRVLPQHF. The chain joins TRBV20-1 to TRBJ1-5; the match to TRBD1 covers 8 bases. The CDR3 runs 13 residues. Germline lookup yields CDR1 DFQATT and CDR2 SNEGSKA (reference sequence). With 3 bases clipped from V and 9 bases from J, the junction kept 7 bases outside the gene matches.

The sample holds many counts of this clonotype. The chain carries TRBV24-1 and TRBJ2-1; D not certain. This CDR3 has 13 amino acids. Germline loops: CDR1 KGHDR, CDR2 SFDVKD. The ends were cut back, 2 bases at V and 7 bases at J, with 8 bases in the middle. The CDR3 protein is CATSDSGWNEQFF. The CDR3 nucleotides are TGTGCCACCAGTGATTCCGGGTGGAATGAGCAGTTCTTC.

This chain connects TRBV15 to TRBJ1-1; the D gene is possibly TRBD1 (5 bases). The ends were cut back, 2 bases at V and 0 bases at J, with 16 bases in the middle. Germline loops: CDR1 LNHNV, CDR2 YYDKDF (reference sequence). The CDR3 length is 17 residues. CDR3: CATSRFRMKGLNTEAFF. The CDR3 nucleotides read TGTGCCACCAGCAGATTTAGGATGAAGGGGTTGAACACTGAAGCTTTCTTT.

There are many counts of this clonotype. The chain combines TRBV7-9 with TRBJ2-7, with 13 bases fitting TRBD2. Germline V gives CDR1 SEHNR, CDR2 FQNEAQ (reference sequence). The CDR3 is 15 residues long. The V gene end was trimmed by 5 bases and the J gene end by 5 bases; junction bases not matched to a gene: 6. CDR3: CASSTRLAGGDEQYF. CDR3 DNA sequence: TGTGCCAGCAGCACCCGACTAGCGGGAGGCGACGAGCAGTACTTC.

This clonotype was seen repeatedly, ten times or more. The chain joins TRBV19 to TRBJ1-5, with TRBD1 identical over 7 bases. Germline V gene lookup returns CDR1 LNHDA and CDR2 SQIVND (reference sequence). This CDR3 has 16 amino acids. Trimming cost V 7 bases and J 6 bases; bases outside gene matches: 15. The CDR3 loop reads CASKIGRTGGGQPQHF. The CDR3 DNA sequence: TGTGCCAGTAAGATCGGACGGACAGGTGGGGGTCAGCCCCAGCATTTT.

The chain links TRBV5-1 to TRBJ2-2; 14 positions agree with TRBD2. The CDR3 is 15 residues long. CDR1 and CDR2 from the germline V gene are SGHRS and YFSETQ. V lost 7 bases to trimming and J lost 7 bases; unmatched junction nucleotides: 6. For the CDR3, the DNA is TGCGCCAGCGCCCCGGGACTAGCGGGGGTCGGGGAGCTGTTTTTT. Translated, it gives CASAPGLAGVGELFF.

This chain joins TRBV6-1 and TRBJ2-2; D gene uncertain. Germline values: CDR1 MNHNS, CDR2 SASEGT. V dropped 8 bases and J dropped 7 bases, with 8 bases sitting between them. This CDR3 region has 11 residues. The CDR3 loop reads CASLGNGELFF. CDR3 bases: TGTGCCAGCCTTGGTAACGGGGAGCTGTTTTTT.

This clonotype occurred once. The CDR3: CASSGSRDGGTTAPGANVLTF. The DNA for the CDR3 is TGTGCCAGCAGCGGATCCCGGGACGGGGGCACCACTGCTCCTGGGGCCAACGTCCTGACTTTC. The rearrangement links TRBV9 to TRBJ2-6; D may correspond to TRBD1 or TRBD2 (6 bases each). Germline V gives CDR1 SGDLS, CDR2 YYNGEE. Trimming took off 3 bases at V and 2 bases at J, with 27 bases between the two ends. This CDR3 has 21 residues.

The V gene is TRBV19, the J gene TRBJ2-3; TRBD2 matches at 11 bases. V shed 9 bases, J shed 1 base, and the junction held 15 bases outside the gene matches. The germline gives CDR1 LNHDA, CDR2 SQIVND (reference sequence). The CDR3 covers 18 residues. CDR3 nucleotides: TGTGCCAGCCGGAAAGGGACTAGCGGAATCCGGGGCACAGATACGCAGTATTTT. This encodes CASRKGTSGIRGTDTQYF.

Details on this clonotype: A read error may be the cause here, since a much bigger clone is one base away. The chain carries TRBV30 and TRBJ2-5; D gene ambiguous. This CDR3 has 11 amino acids. Trimming left V 1 base short and J 4 bases short, with 4 bases between. Germline V gives CDR1 GTSNPN, CDR2 SVGIG (reference sequence). The CDR3 DNA follows: TGTGCCTGGAGTGCCGTAGAGACCCAGTACTTC. Translating it yields CAWSAVETQYF.

This clonotype was recorded at least ten times. V is TRBV10-3 and J is TRBJ1-4, with TRBD1 matching over 8 bases. With V trimmed by 8 bases and J by 8 bases, 7 bases remained unmatched. Germline V CDR1 and CDR2: ENHRY, SYGVKD. CDR3 length: 13 residues. The CDR3: CAIGGTGHEKLFF. CDR3 in DNA: TGTGCCATCGGGGGGACAGGCCACGAAAAACTGTTTTTT.

At least ten counts were recorded for this clonotype. This sequence joins TRBV5-1 and TRBJ2-5; D may be TRBD2 (6 bases). V lost 0 bases and J 5 bases, leaving 8 bases between the germline ends. This CDR3 region has 13 residues. In germline, CDR1 is SGHRS, CDR2 YFSETQ. CDR3 sequence reads: CASSLVADETQYF. For the CDR3, the DNA is TGCGCCAGCAGCTTGGTAGCGGACGAGACCCAGTACTTC.

The V and J genes are TRBV28 and TRBJ2-7, with D hard to call. From germline, CDR1 is MDHEN and CDR2 SYDVKM. The CDR3 totals 14 residues. V was pared by 7 bases and J by 6 bases, with 19 bases between. Here the CDR3 reads CASNGLLDPLEQYF. CDR3 bases: TGTGCCAGCAATGGGTTATTAGACCCCCTCGAGCAGTACTTC.

This clonotype was seen repeatedly, ten times or more. J is TRBJ2-7 and V is TRBV7-3, with 7 nucleotides matching TRBD2. J gave up 7 bases and V 1 base, and 4 bases lay outside the gene matches. CDR3 length: 13 amino acids. Germline V gives CDR1 SGHTA, CDR2 FQGTGA. As DNA, the CDR3 is TGTGCCAGCAGCTTAAGGTTGGGAGGGGAGCAGTACTTC. Protein product: CASSLRLGGEQYF.